Following are 28 T cell receptor beta chains from one sample sequenced in a study of CD8+ T cells in alopecia areata. Sequencing relied on a cDNA template that was reverse transcribed from extracted RNA. Profiled with immunoSEQ multiplex PCR; TCRdb holds only in-frame clones, not every one. Among 120,000 to 150,000 clones listed, roughly 50% were seen once. Sequencing was performed on CD4+ T cells sorted from blood. Receptors originate from a human donor with alopecia areata.

V usage is TRBV29-1 and J usage is TRBJ2-5; 7 positions agree with TRBD2. Matching the DNA end better, TRBJ2-7 makes the J call doubtful. Germline V gene data show CDR1 as SQVTM and CDR2 as ANQGSEA. The CDR3 loop spans 13 amino acids. The DNA of the CDR3 is TGCAGCGTCGAAATTGGGGCGGGGGACGAGCAGTACTTC. This gives the protein CSVEIGAGDEQYF.

This clone appeared a few times. This sequence joins TRBV7-9 and TRBJ2-2; the match to TRBD1 covers 9 bases. The CDR3 totals 15 residues. Germline values: CDR1 SEHNR, CDR2 FQNEAQ (reference sequence). Germline trimming cut 2 bases from V and 8 bases from J; bases unmatched to any gene: 6. In nucleotides, the CDR3 is TGTGCCAGCAGCTTAAAGGACAGGGGCGCGGGGGAGCTGTTTTTT. As protein: CASSLKDRGAGELFF.

A few counts support this clone. The genes are TRBV6-1 and TRBJ2-4; TRBD2 matches 12 bases. With V trimmed by 4 bases and J by 14 bases, 6 bases remained unmatched. Germline values: CDR1 MNHNS, CDR2 SASEGT. CDR3 size: 13 residues. This chain's CDR3 is CASSGRTSGEKYF. The CDR3 DNA reads TGTGCCAGCAGTGGGCGGACTAGCGGGGAGAAGTACTTC.

Here the CDR3 DNA reads TGCGCCAGCAGCTTATCAGGAGATACGCAGTATTTT. This gives the protein CASSLSGDTQYF. The chain has TRBV5-1 and TRBJ2-3; no firm D call. This CDR3 spans 12 amino acids. V lost 2 bases and J 5 bases, leaving 6 bases between the germline ends. The V gene's germline CDR1 is SGHRS and CDR2 YFSETQ.

V gene TRBV7-9 combines with J gene TRBJ2-5; D might be TRBD2 (6 bases). This CDR3 spans 14 amino acids. CDR1 and CDR2 (germline): SEHNR, FQNEAQ (reference sequence). V lost 0 bases and J 5 bases, leaving 10 bases between the germline ends. This CDR3 is CASSLASGWETQYF. The CDR3 nucleotides are TGTGCCAGCAGCTTAGCTAGCGGATGGGAGACCCAGTACTTC.

The V call is TRBV13, the J call TRBJ2-7; unclear D gene. Germline assignment: CDR1 PRHDT and CDR2 FYEKMQ (reference sequence). This CDR3 is built from 13 residues. The germline V and J ends were trimmed by 5 bases and 1 base, with 9 bases remaining between them. In nucleotides, the CDR3 is TGTGCCAGCAGCCCGACCTCATCCTACGAGCAGTACTTC. Translated: CASSPTSSYEQYF.

The chain is built from TRBV5-1 and TRBJ1-1; D not certain. Germline-derived CDR1 and CDR2 are SGHRS and YFSETQ. This CDR3 has 16 residues. V was cut by 0 bases and J by 1 base, with 13 bases left in between. In DNA form, the CDR3 reads TGCGCCAGCAGCTTGGGGCCGGGCCCTCGGAACACTGAAGCTTTCTTT. This encodes CASSLGPGPRNTEAFF.

This clone is a singleton in its sample. The rearrangement links TRBV29-1 to TRBJ2-3; maybe TRBD2 (6 bases). The CDR3 extends over 14 amino acids. CDR1 is SQVTM, CDR2 ANQGSEA, per germline. Between the trimmed V and J ends, which lost 6 bases and 5 bases, there was a span of 18 bases. CDR3 sequence: CSVARLGGGDTQYF. CDR3 DNA: TGCAGCGTCGCACGGTTGGGAGGCGGAGATACGCAGTATTTT.

The chain has TRBV29-1 and TRBJ2-7, with D hard to call. Germline CDR1 reads SQVTM; CDR2 reads ANQGSEA. Trimming took off 7 bases at V and 2 bases at J, with 3 bases between the two ends. The CDR3 runs to 9 residues. CDR3 sequence (DNA): TGCAGCGGAACCTACGAGCAGTACTTC. It yields the protein CSGTYEQYF.

This clone was observed a few times. The rearrangement joins TRBV7-6 to TRBJ2-5; D possibly corresponds to TRBD1 (5 bases). Trimming pared 0 bases from V and 1 base from J, leaving 12 bases between. Germline assignment: CDR1 SGHVS and CDR2 FNYEAQ. The CDR3 runs 16 residues. The DNA for the CDR3 is TGTGCCAGCAGCTTAGCGATGGGGCCAGGCCAAGAGACCCAGTACTTC. This sequence encodes CASSLAMGPGQETQYF.

The CDR3 nucleotides read TGTGCCACCAGCAGACAGGGGGCCCAAGAGACCCAGTACTTC. Protein: CATSRQGAQETQYF. This rearrangement joins TRBV15 to TRBJ2-5; 8 bases map to TRBD1. CDR3 length: 14 amino acids. From germline, CDR1 is LNHNV and CDR2 YYDKDF (reference sequence). With 2 bases clipped from V and 1 base from J, the junction kept 0 bases outside the gene matches.

The chain joins TRBV5-1 to TRBJ2-3; D not certain. Trimming took off 0 bases at V and 1 base at J, with 6 bases between the two ends. The germline V gene encodes CDR1 SGHRS and CDR2 YFSETQ. The CDR3 is made up of 14 amino acids. The CDR3 bases are TGCGCCAGCAGCTTGGGACCAGGCACAGATACGCAGTATTTT. Translated: CASSLGPGTDTQYF.

The V gene is TRBV30, the J gene TRBJ1-5; TRBD1 is a possible D gene (6 bases). V shed 3 bases and J shed 0 bases, with 18 bases lying between them. This CDR3 spans 17 amino acids. Per the germline V gene, CDR1 is GTSNPN and CDR2 is SVGIG (reference sequence). CDR3 amino acids: CAWSVVSDSYSNQPQHF. The DNA of the CDR3 is TGTGCCTGGAGCGTAGTGTCGGACAGTTATAGCAATCAGCCCCAGCATTTT.

The CDR3 nucleotides read TGTGCCAGCAGTTACTCCCCCAGGTTGTCCTACGAGCAGTACTTC. Amino acids: CASSYSPRLSYEQYF. This chain connects TRBV6-5 to TRBJ2-7; D not resolved. Germline CDR1 reads MNHEY; CDR2 reads SVGAGI. The CDR3 has 15 residues. V lost 0 bases and J lost 1, with 10 bases in between.

This clone has only a few counts. The V gene is TRBV7-9, the J gene TRBJ2-1; no clear D gene. Germline V gene sequence: CDR1 SEHNR, CDR2 FQNEAQ (reference sequence). This CDR3 comprises 12 residues. V dropped 1 base and J dropped 6 bases, with 4 bases sitting between them. The CDR3 DNA is TGTGCCAGCAGCTTAGTACTCAATGAGCAGTTCTTC. This gives the protein CASSLVLNEQFF.

The sample holds a few counts of this clone. The genes are TRBV18 and TRBJ2-1, with D unclear. Trimming stripped 0 bases from V and 4 bases from J, with 10 bases between. The CDR3 spans 15 residues. Per the germline V gene, CDR1 is KGHSH and CDR2 is LQKENI. The CDR3, as DNA: TGTGCCAGCTCACCACCGGTTGGGTCTTACAATGAGCAGTTCTTC. It encodes CASSPPVGSYNEQFF.

In its sample, this clone was seen a few times. The chain links TRBV29-1 to TRBJ2-5; the match to TRBD1 covers 8 bases. The germline CDR1 and CDR2 sequences are SQVTM and ANQGSEA. J lost 4 bases, V lost 5 bases, and 6 bases had no gene match. The CDR3 consists of 13 residues. The CDR3 DNA is TGCAGCGTTCAACGGACAGGGCCAGAGACCCAGTACTTC. Residues: CSVQRTGPETQYF.

This sequence joins TRBV11-2 and TRBJ2-2; either TRBD1 or TRBD2 may supply D (5 bases each). Trimming pared 4 bases from V and 4 bases from J, leaving 10 bases between. CDR1 and CDR2 from the germline V gene are SGHAT and FQNNGV. The CDR3 is made up of 14 amino acids. The CDR3 region has the DNA TGTGCCAGCAGCTGGGGAGACAGCACCGGGGAGCTGTTTTTT. It specifies CASSWGDSTGELFF.

This clone has more than one count but fewer than ten. The rearrangement uses TRBV29-1 and TRBJ1-4, with a tentative D call TRBD1 (5 bases). The CDR3 length is 12 residues. The V gene lost 4 bases and the J gene lost 8 bases, with 11 bases spanning the gap. CDR1 SQVTM and CDR2 ANQGSEA come from the germline V gene. DNA for the CDR3: TGCAGCGTTGTGGGGGTGGAAGAAAAACTGTTTTTT. Translating it yields CSVVGVEEKLFF.

The chain is built from TRBV4-2 and TRBJ2-5, with 8 bases that match TRBD1. The CDR3 has 16 amino acids. Germline V CDR1 and CDR2: LGHNA, YNFKEQ. V shed 1 base and J 5 bases; nucleotides not matched to a gene: 9. This CDR3 reads CASSQAGTGTSETQYF. In DNA form, the CDR3 reads TGTGCCAGCAGCCAAGCGGGGACAGGAACCTCTGAGACCCAGTACTTC.

This rearrangement joins TRBV19 to TRBJ2-1; D gene uncertain. The CDR3 is 11 residues long. V was shortened by 3 bases and J by 4 bases, with 1 base between the two germline ends. The germline gives CDR1 LNHDA, CDR2 SQIVND (reference sequence). CDR3 in DNA: TGTGCCAGTAGTATTTACAATGAGCAGTTCTTC. Translating gives CASSIYNEQFF.

This clone came up a few times. J is TRBJ2-1 and V is TRBV19, with TRBD1 as a possible D gene (5 bases). From germline, CDR1 is LNHDA and CDR2 SQIVND (reference sequence). V lost 5 bases to trimming and J lost 3 bases, with 11 bases between them. This CDR3 region has 14 residues. CDR3 nucleotides: TGTGCCAGTAGTGTTCAGGGCCGCTACAATGAGCAGTTCTTC. Amino acid sequence: CASSVQGRYNEQFF.

The rearrangement links TRBV29-1 to TRBJ2-1, with a possible D match to TRBD1 (7 bases). The CDR3 contains 10 residues. V was trimmed by 6 bases and J by 11 bases, leaving 11 bases between them. CDR1 is SQVTM and CDR2 is ANQGSEA in the germline V gene. The CDR3 is CSVRDSKQFF. The CDR3 coding sequence is TGCAGCGTGCGGGACAGTAAGCAGTTCTTC.

The CDR3 loop reads CASNRDSGEKLFF. The DNA of the CDR3 is TGTGCCAGCAACCGGGACAGCGGGGAAAAACTGTTTTTT. The V and J genes are TRBV2 and TRBJ1-4; 7 nucleotides align to TRBD1. V lost 7 bases to trimming and J lost 8 bases; unmatched junction nucleotides: 7. CDR1 and CDR2 from the germline V gene are SNHLY and FYNNEI. This CDR3 spans 13 amino acids.

The chain employs TRBV30 and TRBJ1-2, with D maybe TRBD1 (5 bases). Germline CDR1 GTSNPN, CDR2 SVGIG (reference sequence). The CDR3 length is 13 residues. V lost 2 bases, J lost 5 bases, and 12 bases lay in between. The CDR3 reads CAWSRDGLYGYTF. The CDR3 DNA follows: TGTGCCTGGAGTCGGGACGGCTTGTATGGCTACACCTTC.

The rearrangement links TRBV29-1 to TRBJ2-1, with D unresolved. Germline-derived CDR1 and CDR2 are SQVTM and ANQGSEA. With 5 bases removed from V and 3 bases from J, the gap between germline ends came to 14 bases. CDR3 length: 14 residues. The CDR3 DNA reads TGCAGCGTTTTAGACAACCTAAGCTACAATGAGCAGTTCTTC. Encoded protein: CSVLDNLSYNEQFF.

The chain employs TRBV29-1 and TRBJ2-4, with 7 bases lining up with TRBD1. Trimming removed 0 bases from V and 8 bases from J; junction bases left unmatched: 7. The CDR3 sequence is 14 residues long. Per the germline V gene, CDR1 is SQVTM and CDR2 is ANQGSEA. The CDR3 DNA sequence: TGCAGCGTTGAAGATGGTTCAGGGGGTGACATTCAGTACTTC. Its translation: CSVEDGSGGDIQYF.

The V gene is TRBV20-1, the J gene TRBJ2-7; D remains unclear. The CDR3 contains 8 residues. Germline CDR1 and CDR2: DFQATT and SNEGSKA (reference sequence). Trimming left V 1 base short and J 9 bases short, with 1 base between. The CDR3 coding sequence is TGCAGTGCTAGAGGGCAGTACTTC. Its translation is CSARGQYF.